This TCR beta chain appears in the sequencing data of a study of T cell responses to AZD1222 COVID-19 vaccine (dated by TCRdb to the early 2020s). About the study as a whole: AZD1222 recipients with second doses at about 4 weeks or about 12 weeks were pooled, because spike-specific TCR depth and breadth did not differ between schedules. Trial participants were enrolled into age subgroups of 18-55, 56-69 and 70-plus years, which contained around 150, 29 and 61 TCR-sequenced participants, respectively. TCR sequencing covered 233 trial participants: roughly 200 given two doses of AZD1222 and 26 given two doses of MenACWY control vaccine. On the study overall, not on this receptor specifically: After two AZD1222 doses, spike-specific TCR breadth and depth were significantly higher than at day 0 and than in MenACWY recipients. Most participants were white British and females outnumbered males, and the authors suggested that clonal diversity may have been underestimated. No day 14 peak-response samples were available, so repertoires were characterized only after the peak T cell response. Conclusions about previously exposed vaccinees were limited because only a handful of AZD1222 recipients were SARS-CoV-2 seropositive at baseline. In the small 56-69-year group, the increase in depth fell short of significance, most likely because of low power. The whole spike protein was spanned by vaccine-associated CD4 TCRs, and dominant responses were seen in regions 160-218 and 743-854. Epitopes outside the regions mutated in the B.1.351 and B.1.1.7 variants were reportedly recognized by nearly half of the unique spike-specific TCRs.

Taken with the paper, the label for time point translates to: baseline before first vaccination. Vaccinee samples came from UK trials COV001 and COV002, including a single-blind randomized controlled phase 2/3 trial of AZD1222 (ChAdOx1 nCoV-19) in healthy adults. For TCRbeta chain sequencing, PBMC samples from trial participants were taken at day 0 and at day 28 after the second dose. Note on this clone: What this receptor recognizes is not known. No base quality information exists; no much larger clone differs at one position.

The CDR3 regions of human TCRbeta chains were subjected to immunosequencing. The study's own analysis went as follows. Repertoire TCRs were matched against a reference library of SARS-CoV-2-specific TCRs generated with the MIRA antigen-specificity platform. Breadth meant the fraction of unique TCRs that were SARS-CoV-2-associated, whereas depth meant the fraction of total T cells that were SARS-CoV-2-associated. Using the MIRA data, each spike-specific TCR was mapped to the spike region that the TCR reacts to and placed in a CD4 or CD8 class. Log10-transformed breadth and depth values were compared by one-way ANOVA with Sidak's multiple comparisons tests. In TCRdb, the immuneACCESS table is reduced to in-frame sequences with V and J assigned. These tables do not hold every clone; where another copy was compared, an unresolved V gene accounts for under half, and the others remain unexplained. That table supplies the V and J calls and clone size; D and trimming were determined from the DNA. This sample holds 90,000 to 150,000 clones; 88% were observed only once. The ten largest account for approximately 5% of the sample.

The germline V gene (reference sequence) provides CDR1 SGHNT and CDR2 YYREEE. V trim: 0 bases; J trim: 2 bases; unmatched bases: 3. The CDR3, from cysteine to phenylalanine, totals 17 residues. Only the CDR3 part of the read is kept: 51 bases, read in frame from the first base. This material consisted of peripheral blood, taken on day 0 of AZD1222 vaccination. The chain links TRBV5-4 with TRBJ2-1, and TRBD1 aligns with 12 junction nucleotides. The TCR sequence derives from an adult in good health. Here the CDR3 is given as CASSLVGTGGPYNEQFF. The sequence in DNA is TGTGCCAGCAGCTTGGTAGGGACAGGGGGCCCCTACAATGAGCAGTTCTTC. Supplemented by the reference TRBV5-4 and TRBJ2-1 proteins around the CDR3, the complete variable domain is ETGVTQSPTHLIKTRGQQVTLRCSSQSGHNTVSWYQQALGQGPQFIFQYYREEENGRGNFPPRFSGLQFPNYSSELNVNALELDDSALYLCASSLVGTGGPYNEQFFGPGTRLTVL.